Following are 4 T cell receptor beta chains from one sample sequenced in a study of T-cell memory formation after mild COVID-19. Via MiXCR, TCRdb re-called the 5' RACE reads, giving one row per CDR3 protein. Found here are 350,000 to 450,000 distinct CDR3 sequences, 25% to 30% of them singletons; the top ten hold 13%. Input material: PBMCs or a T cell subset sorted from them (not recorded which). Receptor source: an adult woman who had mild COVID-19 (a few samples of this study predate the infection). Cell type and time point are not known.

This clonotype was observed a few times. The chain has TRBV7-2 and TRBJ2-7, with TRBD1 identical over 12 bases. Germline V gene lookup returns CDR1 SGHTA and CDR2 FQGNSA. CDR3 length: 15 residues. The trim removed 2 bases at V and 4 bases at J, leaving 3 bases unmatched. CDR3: CASSLWGQGAYEQYF. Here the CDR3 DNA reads TGTGCCAGCAGCTTATGGGGACAGGGGGCTTACGAGCAGTACTTC. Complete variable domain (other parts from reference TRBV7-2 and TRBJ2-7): GAGVSQSPSNKVTEKGKDVELRCDPISGHTALYWYRQSLGQGLEFLIYFQGNSAPDKSGLPSDRFSAERTGGSVSTLTIQRTQQEDSAVYLCASSLWGQGAYEQYFGPGTRLTVT.

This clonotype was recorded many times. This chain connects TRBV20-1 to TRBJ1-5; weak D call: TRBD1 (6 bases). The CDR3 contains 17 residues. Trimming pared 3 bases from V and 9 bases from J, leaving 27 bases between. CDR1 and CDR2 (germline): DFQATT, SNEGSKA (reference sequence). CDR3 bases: TGCAGTGCTAGTCCCAGGGACAAGTGGCTTCGAAACCGGCCCCAGCATTTT. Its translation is CSASPRDKWLRNRPQHF.

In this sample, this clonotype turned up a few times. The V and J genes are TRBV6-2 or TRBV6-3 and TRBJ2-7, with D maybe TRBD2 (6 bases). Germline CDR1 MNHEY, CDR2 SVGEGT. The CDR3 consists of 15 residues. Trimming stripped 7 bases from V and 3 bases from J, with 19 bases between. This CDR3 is CASNPRGGSIYEQYF. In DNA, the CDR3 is TGTGCCAGCAACCCCCGAGGAGGGAGCATCTACGAGCAGTACTTC.

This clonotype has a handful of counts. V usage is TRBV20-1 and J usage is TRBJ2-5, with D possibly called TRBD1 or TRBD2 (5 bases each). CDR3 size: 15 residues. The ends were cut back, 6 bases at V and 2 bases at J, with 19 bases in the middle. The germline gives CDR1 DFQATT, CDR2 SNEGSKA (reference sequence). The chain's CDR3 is CSAPGARGPQETQYF. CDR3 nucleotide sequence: TGCAGTGCCCCCGGGGCTAGAGGGCCTCAAGAGACCCAGTACTTC.